Listed below are T cell receptor beta chains from one sample, sequenced in a study of blood T cell repertoires in COVID-19. Sequenced by immunoSEQ multiplex PCR; TCRdb stores in-frame clones only, minus some. Of approximately 140,000 clones listed, 79% are singletons. The sequenced sample was peripheral blood. The receptors here all came from a man aged 55 to 70 with acute or convalescent COVID-19. Each CDR3 is given with its conserved first and last residue. Fields, in order: D gene, J gene, V gene, CDR3 protein, CDR3 DNA. The D gene is left open where the match is weak.

>TRBD1|TRBJ1-6|TRBV19
CASSATGGQGASYNSPLHF
TGTGCCAGTAGTGCGACCGGAGGGCAGGGGGCTTCCTATAATTCACCCCTCCACTTT
>TRBD2|TRBJ2-1|TRBV7-2
CASSLPLRAGADNEQFF
TGTGCCAGCAGCTTGCCCTTGCGGGCGGGAGCGGACAATGAGCAGTTCTTC
>TRBD1|TRBJ1-1|TRBV11-3
CASRDSRGSGEAFF
TGTGCCAGCAGGGACAGCAGGGGGAGTGGTGAAGCTTTCTTT
>.|TRBJ2-7|TRBV29-1
CSVRSPRAYEQYF
TGCAGCGTTCGGTCCCCCAGGGCTTACGAGCAGTACTTC
>.|TRBJ1-3|TRBV15
CATSRDIRSGNTIYF
TGTGCCACCAGCAGGGACATCCGCTCTGGAAACACCATATATTTT
>TRBD1|TRBJ1-3|TRBV3-1/TRBV3-2
CASTLQGAGGNTIYF
TGTGCCAGCACCTTACAGGGGGCTGGTGGAAACACCATATATTTT
>TRBD2|TRBJ2-7|TRBV5-5
CASSFAAGEPEQYF
TGTGCCAGCAGCTTCGCAGCGGGAGAACCCGAGCAGTACTTC
>TRBD1|TRBJ1-5|TRBV19
CASSQTGGPYSNQPQHF
TGTGCCAGTAGTCAGACAGGGGGGCCTTATAGCAATCAGCCCCAGCATTTT
>TRBD2|TRBJ2-5|TRBV28
CASSLPGTSGSRRETQYF
TGTGCCAGCAGCCTACCAGGGACTAGCGGGAGTAGGAGGGAGACCCAGTACTTC
>TRBD2|TRBJ2-2|TRBV19
CASSISGSTGELFF
TGTGCCAGTAGTATAAGCGGGAGTACCGGGGAGCTGTTTTTT